This T cell receptor (beta chain) was sequenced for a study of T cells in Graves' hyperthyroidism and ophthalmopathy (dated by TCRdb to about 2019). Regarding the study in general: Peripheral blood was sampled at the time of initial diagnosis, prior to any treatment. To identify distinguishing TCR V-J signatures, a discovery cohort of 100 or so patients was used, comprising under 45 with Graves' ophthalmopathy and around 57 with stable Graves' hyperthyroidism. An independent validation cohort of under 20 hyperthyroidism patients and approximately 15 patients who later progressed to ophthalmopathy tested prospective prediction of ophthalmopathy. The roughly 100 discovery patients were randomly split 7:3 into training and test sets. Thyroid tissue and blood T-cell repertoires from six Graves' hyperthyroidism patients were also compared in the study. Once sampling was done, hyperthyroidism patients were given methimazole at a starting dose of 30 mg daily, whereas ophthalmopathy patients were given high-dose intravenous methylprednisolone. According to the paper, TCR Vbeta CDR3 sequencing was carried out on 135 peripheral blood samples, which came from more than 40 ophthalmopathy, about 75 hyperthyroidism and about 17 progressor patients.

Overall study results and their limits: A 13 V-J signature model separated ophthalmopathy from stable hyperthyroidism, with about 88% sensitivity and roughly 82% specificity in cross-validation and 80%/75% in testing. Most expanded thyroid clonotypes (frequency above 0.001) were also found in blood, which suggests that blood repertoires may mirror thyroid immune responses. Sample size was not statistically predetermined, and blinding of investigators to group allocation was not performed. During validation, the model predicted progression to ophthalmopathy a median of about 5.9 months ahead of onset, with approximately 70% sensitivity and almost 75% specificity.

The CDR1 and CDR2 encoded by the germline V gene (reference sequence) are DFQATT and SNEGSKA. Trimming takes 0 bases off V and 10 bases off J; junction bases not matched to a gene: 5. Its CDR3 holds 12 amino acids, cysteine through phenylalanine. Here the CDR3 DNA is all that survives: 36 bases in frame from base 1. In the ophthalmopathy patients, disease was moderately to severely active, with a Clinical Activity Score of 3 or more, a NOSPECS grade of 4 or more, and a duration of less than 3 months. Patients with uncontrolled infections, other autoimmune diseases, pregnancy or lactation were excluded. Clinical symptoms, serum thyroxine and TRAb, thyroid ultrasound, and orbital computed tomography formed the basis for the diagnoses. PBMCs were separated from roughly 10 ml of fresh peripheral blood using Ficoll-Paque density gradient centrifugation. Total RNA was extracted with Trizol reagent, and quality was checked on an Agilent 2100 Bioanalyzer.

This clonotype was counted at least ten times. Its target antigen remains unknown. Per-base qualities were not stored, and no clone one base away is much larger. The TCR beta CDR3 regions were amplified from RNA transcripts. The first round of RT-PCR for the TCR CDR3 was performed with the HTBI primer set and the Qiagen OneStep RT-PCR kit. Libraries were constructed in a second round of multiplex PCR, after which size selection and purification were carried out. Sequencing of the libraries was done on an Illumina HiSeq2000 using paired-end 100 bp reads. Under the source paper's analysis protocol: Raw data were processed with SOAPnuke, discarding reads with adapters, uncalled bases, mean Phred below 15, or no exact constant-primer or identifier match. COPE v1.2.5 was used to merge high-quality paired reads, and clonotypes were defined as unique nucleotide sequences. Clonotypes were aligned to IMGT TRBV, TRBD and TRBJ reference segments using MiTCR v1.1. The analysis was restricted to V-J combinations with a frequency above 0.0001, which together covered just over 98% of the repertoires. The TCS score was defined as F50 (clonal expansion) divided by E x V (chaos), with BLOSUM62-based TCRdist calculated between CDR3 peptides within each V-J. Welch's t-statistics and random forest reduced roughly 500 V-J features to 13, which were used in a naive Bayes classifier (R e1071). TCRdb reworked the public reads: Q25 trimming with fastp, MiXCR clone assembly, productive beta chains retained. Every entry covers one CDR3 protein and lists the most common genes and DNA from its rows. The V and J calls reflect TCRdb's pipeline rather than the authors' work. Across this sample there are 330,000 or so distinct CDR3 sequences, with roughly 19% seen only once. The ten largest make up about two fifths of the sample.

The specimen sequenced was blood. The source is a man aged 50-60 years with Graves' ophthalmopathy. The sequence links TRBV20-1 to TRBJ2-5; 7 bases in the middle match TRBD1. Read as DNA, the sequence is TGCAGTGCTAGAGAGTACAGGGGCATCCAGTACTTC. Its protein product is CSAREYRGIQYF.